Each of the 20 T cell receptor beta chains below was sequenced from the same sample in a study of PD-1 blockade in classical Hodgkin lymphoma. Autologous stem cell transplantation was followed by relapse in every patient, and brentuximab vedotin exposure varied. Profiling relied on immunoSEQ multiplex PCR, and the TCRdb table lists in-frame clones only, not all of them. The sample holds around 45,000 clones, approximately 71% seen once. Sample: peripheral blood mononuclear cells (PBMCs), taken at baseline. These TCRs come from a human donor with classical Hodgkin lymphoma.

The rearrangement uses TRBV7-7 and TRBJ2-5; D unresolved. Germline V gene lookup returns CDR1 SSHAT and CDR2 FNYEAQ (reference sequence). V lost 5 bases and J 5 bases, leaving 15 bases between the germline ends. The CDR3 length is 14 residues. The CDR3 spells CASSQAKGQETQYF. CDR3 nucleotides: TGTGCCAGCAGCCAAGCCAAGGGTCAGGAGACCCAGTACTTC.

V and J are TRBV18 and TRBJ2-7; D perhaps matches TRBD1 (6 bases). The CDR3 has 14 amino acids. The germline V gene has CDR1 KGHSH and CDR2 LQKENI. V was trimmed by 3 bases and J by 2 bases, leaving 11 bases between them. CDR3 amino acids: CASSPPQGPYEQYF. CDR3 sequence (DNA): TGTGCCAGCTCACCTCCACAGGGACCCTACGAGCAGTACTTC.

As DNA, the CDR3 is TGTGCCACCCGAGGACAGAGCTCCTACGAGCAGTACTTC. As protein: CATRGQSSYEQYF. This chain uses TRBV7-9 with TRBJ2-7; tentative D call: TRBD1 (6 bases). The CDR3 covers 13 residues. V was clipped by 10 bases and J by 0 bases, with 13 bases between them. Per the germline V gene, CDR1 is SEHNR and CDR2 is FQNEAQ (reference sequence).

The rearrangement joins TRBV10-3 to TRBJ2-3; a possible D gene is TRBD2 (6 bases). V was trimmed by 3 bases and J by 3 bases, leaving 10 bases between them. Germline V gene data show CDR1 as ENHRY and CDR2 as SYGVKD. CDR3 length equals 14 residues. Here the CDR3 reads CAISDQEGTDTQYF. DNA of the CDR3: TGTGCCATCAGTGATCAGGAGGGGACAGATACGCAGTATTTT.

The chain couples TRBV6-4 to TRBJ2-4; D may correspond to TRBD1 or TRBD2 (5 bases each). Trimming took 5 bases from V and 7 from J, leaving 12 bases between them. CDR1 and CDR2 from the germline V gene are MRHNA and SNTAGT. The CDR3 extends over 13 amino acids. CDR3: CASSNGAGNIQYF. The CDR3 region has the DNA TGTGCCAGCAGTAACGGGGCGGGTAACATTCAGTACTTC.

This clone was seen a single time. The genes are TRBV7-9 and TRBJ2-2; maybe TRBD1 (5 bases). This CDR3 region has 16 residues. Between the trimmed V and J ends, which lost 5 bases and 7 bases, there was a span of 20 bases. Germline values: CDR1 SEHNR, CDR2 FQNEAQ (reference sequence). CDR3: CASSPKKLTASGELFF. CDR3 in DNA: TGTGCCAGCAGCCCCAAAAAGCTGACAGCCAGCGGGGAGCTGTTTTTT.

This clone was found once. The chain employs TRBV9 and TRBJ1-4; perhaps TRBD1 as D (6 bases). Trimming pared 4 bases from V and 8 bases from J, leaving 12 bases between. CDR1 is SGDLS, CDR2 YYNGEE, per germline. This CDR3 has 13 amino acids. The CDR3 loop reads CASSFTGREKLFF. In DNA form, the CDR3 reads TGTGCCAGCAGCTTCACAGGGCGGGAAAAACTGTTTTTT.

The chain couples TRBV7-9 to TRBJ2-7; 7 positions match TRBD1. V lost 3 bases to trimming and J lost 1 base; unmatched junction nucleotides: 3. Germline CDR1 SEHNR, CDR2 FQNEAQ (reference sequence). This CDR3 region has 14 residues. As DNA, the CDR3 is TGTGCCAGCAGCTTCGAGGACAGGTCCTACGAGCAGTACTTC. Translating gives CASSFEDRSYEQYF.

CDR3 in DNA: TGTGCCAGCAGTTCCATGGGGTACACTGAAGCTTTCTTT. Its protein is CASSSMGYTEAFF. The V gene is TRBV25-1, the J gene TRBJ1-1; no clear D gene. This CDR3 has 13 amino acids. CDR1 is MGHDK and CDR2 is SYGVNS in the germline V gene. V lost 5 bases, J lost 3 bases, and 10 bases lay in between.

The chain is built from TRBV7-9 and TRBJ1-3, with D hard to call. The CDR3 is made up of 17 amino acids. V lost 5 bases and J 2 bases, leaving 19 bases between the germline ends. In germline, CDR1 is SEHNR, CDR2 FQNEAQ (reference sequence). CDR3 region: CASSRRVAADAGNTIYF. The CDR3 DNA sequence: TGTGCCAGCAGCCGGAGGGTGGCAGCAGATGCTGGAAACACCATATATTTT.

The gene calls are TRBV7-6 and TRBJ2-3; 7 positions agree with TRBD1. Germline loops: CDR1 SGHVS, CDR2 FNYEAQ. The length of the CDR3 is 15 residues. V lost 2 bases to trimming and J lost 1 base; unmatched junction nucleotides: 3. The CDR3 DNA is TGTGCCAGCAGCTTAACAGGGGCTGGCACAGATACGCAGTATTTT. This gives the protein CASSLTGAGTDTQYF.

This chain joins TRBV9 and TRBJ2-7; 9 positions agree with TRBD1. Germline-derived CDR1 and CDR2 are SGDLS and YYNGEE. The CDR3 consists of 16 residues. V lost 3 bases and J lost 2; bases outside the gene matches: 9. This CDR3 is CASSEPSGTGTYEQYF. CDR3 DNA sequence: TGTGCCAGCAGCGAGCCTTCTGGGACAGGGACCTACGAGCAGTACTTC.

V gene TRBV6-5 combines with J gene TRBJ2-1; D uncertain. The CDR3 length is 13 residues. Deletions cut 0 bases from V and 7 bases from J, with 7 bases between. Germline values: CDR1 MNHEY, CDR2 SVGAGI. CDR3 coding DNA: TGTGCCAGCAGTTACTCTTTTCCAAATGAGCAGTTCTTC. Encoded protein: CASSYSFPNEQFF.

This sequence joins TRBV7-9 and TRBJ2-1; D is uncertain. Germline values: CDR1 SEHNR, CDR2 FQNEAQ (reference sequence). Trimming shortened V by 5 bases and J by 9 bases, and 14 bases separated the two germline ends. The CDR3 is made up of 13 amino acids. CDR3: CASSPSRVGEQFF. The CDR3 DNA is TGTGCCAGCAGCCCATCTAGGGTCGGTGAGCAGTTCTTC.

The sample holds one count of this clone. The chain uses TRBV10-3 and TRBJ2-5, with 12 bases lining up with TRBD1. With 8 bases clipped from V and 5 bases from J, the junction kept 9 bases outside the gene matches. The CDR3 extends over 15 amino acids. Germline V gives CDR1 ENHRY, CDR2 SYGVKD. The CDR3, as DNA: TGTGCCATCGAGCCCGGGACAGGGGGCCGGGAGACCCAGTACTTC. Protein sequence: CAIEPGTGGRETQYF.

The chain links TRBV4-3 to TRBJ2-2, with unresolved D. The germline CDR1 and CDR2 sequences are LGHNA and YSLEER. V lost 0 bases to trimming and J lost 6 bases, with 11 bases between them. This CDR3 is 15 amino acids long. Here the CDR3 reads CASSQDRMVAGELFF. In nucleotides, the CDR3 is TGCGCCAGCAGCCAAGACCGTATGGTCGCCGGGGAGCTGTTTTTT.

This clone was seen a few times. The chain has TRBV6-6 and TRBJ2-3; 10 bases fit TRBD2. Germline V gene lookup returns CDR1 MNHNY and CDR2 SVGAGI (reference sequence). CDR3 length equals 14 residues. The CDR3 DNA reads as TGTGCGAGTGCTAGCGGGAGTAGAGCAGATACGCAGTATTTT. This sequence encodes CASASGSRADTQYF.

V and J are TRBV6-6 and TRBJ1-1; 9 nucleotides line up with TRBD1. V gave up 2 bases and J gave up 2 bases; unmatched junction bases: 3. Germline V gene lookup returns CDR1 MNHNY and CDR2 SVGAGI (reference sequence). The CDR3 consists of 15 residues. CDR3: CASSYVGQGNTEAFF. The CDR3 nucleotides are TGTGCCAGCAGTTACGTGGGACAGGGAAACACTGAAGCTTTCTTT.

There are a few counts of this clone. The V and J genes are TRBV19 and TRBJ2-7, with TRBD2 matching 11 bases. This CDR3 spans 14 amino acids. CDR1 is LNHDA and CDR2 is SQIVND in the germline V gene (reference sequence). Losses at the gene ends were 1 base for V and 13 bases for J; bases not matched to a gene: 9. The CDR3 coding sequence is TGTGCCAGTAGTATAGGAGGGGGACTAGCGGATTTATACTTC. Translated: CASSIGGGLADLYF. The full variable domain, rest sourced from reference TRBV19 and TRBJ2-7, is DGGITQSPKYLFRKEGQNVTLSCEQNLNHDAMYWYRQDPGQGLRLIYYSQIVNDFQKGDIAEGYSVSREKKESFPLTVTSAQKNPTAFYLCASSIGGGLADLYFGPGTRLTVT.

This chain connects TRBV27 to TRBJ2-7; 8 bases are a match to TRBD1. The J segment lost 2 bases and the V segment lost 3 bases, leaving 3 bases of the junction unmatched. Germline CDR1 MNHEY, CDR2 SMNVEV (reference sequence). The CDR3 is 14 residues long. CDR3 nucleotide sequence: TGTGCCAGCAGTTTGGGACAGGCCACCTACGAGCAGTACTTC. Its protein product is CASSLGQATYEQYF.